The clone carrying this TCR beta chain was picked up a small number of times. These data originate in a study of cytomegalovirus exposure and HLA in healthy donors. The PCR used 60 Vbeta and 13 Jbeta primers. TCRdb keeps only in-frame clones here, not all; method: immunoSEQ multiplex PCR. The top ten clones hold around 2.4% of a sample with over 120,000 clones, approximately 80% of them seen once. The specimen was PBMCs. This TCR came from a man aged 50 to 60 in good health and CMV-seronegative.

CDR3 loop: CASSLLAGNQPQHF. CDR3 bases: TGTGCCAGCAGTTTATTGGCAGGGAATCAGCCCCAGCATTTT. This chain uses TRBV27 with TRBJ1-5, with a weak D call TRBD1 (5 bases). The V and J ends lost 1 base and 4 bases respectively, with 8 bases between them. The CDR3 loop spans 14 amino acids. CDR1 is MNHEY and CDR2 is SMNVEV in the germline V gene (reference sequence).